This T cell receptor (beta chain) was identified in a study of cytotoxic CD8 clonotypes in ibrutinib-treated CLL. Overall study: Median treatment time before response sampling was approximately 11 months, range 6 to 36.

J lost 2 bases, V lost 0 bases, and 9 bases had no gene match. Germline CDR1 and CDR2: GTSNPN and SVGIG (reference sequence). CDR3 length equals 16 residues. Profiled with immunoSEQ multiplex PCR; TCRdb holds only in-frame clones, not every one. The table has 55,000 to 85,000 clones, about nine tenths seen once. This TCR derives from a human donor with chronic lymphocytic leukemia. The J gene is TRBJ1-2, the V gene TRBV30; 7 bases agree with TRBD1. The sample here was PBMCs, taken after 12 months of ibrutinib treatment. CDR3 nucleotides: TGTGCCTGGAGTGTCTCCCGACGGACAGGAAACTATGGCTACACCTTC. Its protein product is CAWSVSRRTGNYGYTF. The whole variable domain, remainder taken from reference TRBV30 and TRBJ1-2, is SQTIHQWPATLVQPVGSPLSLECTVEGTSNPNLYWYRQAAGRGLQLLFYSVGIGQISSEVPQNLSASRPQDRQFILSSKKLLLSDSGFYLCAWSVSRRTGNYGYTFGSGTRLTVV.